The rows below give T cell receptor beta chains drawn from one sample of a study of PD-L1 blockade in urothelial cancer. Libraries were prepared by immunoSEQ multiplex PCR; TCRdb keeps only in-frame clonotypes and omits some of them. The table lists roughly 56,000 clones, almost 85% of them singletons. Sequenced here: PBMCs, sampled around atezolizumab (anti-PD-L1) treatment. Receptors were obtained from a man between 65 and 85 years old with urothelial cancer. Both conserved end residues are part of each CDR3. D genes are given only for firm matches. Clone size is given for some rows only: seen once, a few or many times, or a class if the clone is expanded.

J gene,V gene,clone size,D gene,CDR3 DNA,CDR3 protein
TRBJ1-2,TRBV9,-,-,TGTGCCAGCAGCGTAGAAGGAGCTGATGGCTACACCTTC,CASSVEGADGYTF
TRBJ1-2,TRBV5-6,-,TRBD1,TGTGCCAGCAGACTGGACAGGGATGATGGCTACACCTTC,CASRLDRDDGYTF
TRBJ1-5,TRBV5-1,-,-,TGCGCCAGCAGCTTATCAGGGGACAATCAGCCCCAGCATTTT,CASSLSGDNQPQHF
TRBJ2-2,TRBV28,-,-,TGTGCCAGCAGCCGCCGGGACTCAGACACCGGGGAGCTGTTTTTT,CASSRRDSDTGELFF
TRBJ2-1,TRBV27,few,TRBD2,TGTGCCAGCAGTTCCCGGCGAAGCGGGGGGGGGAGTGAGCAGTTCTTC,CASSSRRSGGGSEQFF
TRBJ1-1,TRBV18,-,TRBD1,TGTGCCAGCTCACCGGCAACAGGGGGAGGCACTGAAGCTTTCTTT,CASSPATGGGTEAFF
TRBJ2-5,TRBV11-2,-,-,TGTGCCAGCAGCTTAGTGGGGGGAGGATGGGAGACCCAGTACTTC,CASSLVGGGWETQYF
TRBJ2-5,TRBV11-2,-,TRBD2,TGTGCCAGCAGCTTAGATATCCTAGCGGGGCAAGAGACCCAGTACTTC,CASSLDILAGQETQYF
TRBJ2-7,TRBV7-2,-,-,TGTGCCAGCAGCTTAGGCGGATTCTCCTACGAGCAGTACTTC,CASSLGGFSYEQYF
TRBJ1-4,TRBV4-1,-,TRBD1,TGCGCCAGCAGCCAAACCGGGACAGGGACTGAAAAACTGTTTTTT,CASSQTGTGTEKLFF
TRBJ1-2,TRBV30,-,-,TGTGCCTGGAGTCGGGGGAGAGCTAACTATGGCTACACCTTC,CAWSRGRANYGYTF